This is a list of T cell receptor beta chains from one sample in a study of blood T cell repertoires in COVID-19. TCRdb keeps only in-frame clones here, not all; method: immunoSEQ multiplex PCR. The sample has roughly 140,000 clones, roughly 80% seen once. The material sequenced was peripheral blood. These receptors were obtained from a man in his forties or fifties with active or convalescent COVID-19. The CDR3 runs from the conserved cysteine through the conserved F or W. Fields, in order: V gene, J gene, clone size, CDR3 protein. Clone sizes are given selectively: once, few, many, or a class where the clone is expanded.

v_call: TRBV5-1; j_call: TRBJ2-1; clone_size: once; cdr3_aa: CASSLGTSVMPNEQFF
v_call: TRBV15; j_call: TRBJ2-1; clone_size: -; cdr3_aa: CATSRDRGLESSYNEQFF
v_call: TRBV6-4; j_call: TRBJ1-1; clone_size: -; cdr3_aa: CASSRQGNTEAFF
v_call: TRBV5-1; j_call: TRBJ1-2; clone_size: few; cdr3_aa: CASSLDGGQLVYGYTF
v_call: TRBV10-2; j_call: TRBJ2-5; clone_size: -; cdr3_aa: CASRGLQETQYF
v_call: TRBV6-5; j_call: TRBJ2-2; clone_size: -; cdr3_aa: CASTRDRNTGELFF
v_call: TRBV11-3; j_call: TRBJ2-3; clone_size: -; cdr3_aa: CASSRGEGRTDTQYF
v_call: TRBV15; j_call: TRBJ2-7; clone_size: once; cdr3_aa: CATRLGTLAGGNEQYF
v_call: TRBV9; j_call: TRBJ2-1; clone_size: -; cdr3_aa: CASSDRTSGYNEQFF
v_call: TRBV9; j_call: TRBJ2-7; clone_size: -; cdr3_aa: CASSVGDSYEQYF
v_call: TRBV6-5; j_call: TRBJ2-1; clone_size: -; cdr3_aa: CASSYLGLAGGGEQFF
v_call: TRBV13; j_call: TRBJ2-2; clone_size: -; cdr3_aa: CASSPSDPNTGELFF
v_call: TRBV27; j_call: TRBJ2-5; clone_size: once; cdr3_aa: CASSFTLAGGRGETQYF
v_call: TRBV5-1; j_call: TRBJ2-5; clone_size: -; cdr3_aa: CASSLGPSGQETQYF
v_call: TRBV5-1; j_call: TRBJ2-1; clone_size: -; cdr3_aa: CASSLSVTGVGNEQFF
v_call: TRBV11-2; j_call: TRBJ2-1; clone_size: once; cdr3_aa: CASRIQWEQFF
v_call: TRBV24-1; j_call: TRBJ2-5; clone_size: -; cdr3_aa: CATSAPLEEETQYF
v_call: TRBV2; j_call: TRBJ1-2; clone_size: once; cdr3_aa: CASSERDRGDGYTF
v_call: TRBV4-1; j_call: TRBJ2-2; clone_size: -; cdr3_aa: CASSQDDRPYTGELFF
v_call: TRBV7-2; j_call: TRBJ2-7; clone_size: -; cdr3_aa: CASSQIQGYEQYF
v_call: TRBV29-1; j_call: TRBJ2-3; clone_size: -; cdr3_aa: CSVVTTSTDTQYF
v_call: TRBV29-1; j_call: TRBJ2-1; clone_size: -; cdr3_aa: CSVEAVPSGVGHVGNEQFF
v_call: TRBV5-3; j_call: TRBJ2-1; clone_size: -; cdr3_aa: CARSFNGRSPYNEQFF
v_call: TRBV15; j_call: TRBJ1-2; clone_size: once; cdr3_aa: CATSRTGDGYGYTF
v_call: TRBV24-1; j_call: TRBJ1-5; clone_size: few; cdr3_aa: CATSDYNRNQPQHF
v_call: TRBV28; j_call: TRBJ2-5; clone_size: -; cdr3_aa: CASSSSETQYF
v_call: TRBV29-1; j_call: TRBJ1-2; clone_size: -; cdr3_aa: CSAIEQGVDGYTF
v_call: TRBV24-1; j_call: TRBJ2-2; clone_size: -; cdr3_aa: CATSDPKDRGPTGELFF
v_call: TRBV28; j_call: TRBJ2-1; clone_size: -; cdr3_aa: CASSLSGEGNEQFF
v_call: TRBV12-2; j_call: TRBJ2-4; clone_size: -; cdr3_aa: CASRFVTLKVAKNIQYF
v_call: TRBV28; j_call: TRBJ2-7; clone_size: -; cdr3_aa: CASRAISNDRAYEQYF
v_call: TRBV28; j_call: TRBJ1-5; clone_size: -; cdr3_aa: CASSRGGSNQPQHF
v_call: TRBV29-1; j_call: TRBJ2-7; clone_size: -; cdr3_aa: CSVGEPSEQYF
v_call: TRBV21-1; j_call: TRBJ2-1; clone_size: -; cdr3_aa: CASVGRDSSSYNEQFF
v_call: TRBV19; j_call: TRBJ1-2; clone_size: -; cdr3_aa: CASSTTEYSYGYTF
v_call: TRBV6-5; j_call: TRBJ2-2; clone_size: -; cdr3_aa: CASKRRQDGELFF
v_call: TRBV5-1; j_call: TRBJ2-4; clone_size: -; cdr3_aa: CASSFTGDQNIQYF
v_call: TRBV7-2; j_call: TRBJ2-3; clone_size: -; cdr3_aa: CASSRQAATDTQYF
v_call: TRBV11-2; j_call: TRBJ1-2; clone_size: -; cdr3_aa: CASSFPRDRMLGYTF
v_call: TRBV10-3; j_call: TRBJ2-2; clone_size: once; cdr3_aa: CAIKSTANTGELFF